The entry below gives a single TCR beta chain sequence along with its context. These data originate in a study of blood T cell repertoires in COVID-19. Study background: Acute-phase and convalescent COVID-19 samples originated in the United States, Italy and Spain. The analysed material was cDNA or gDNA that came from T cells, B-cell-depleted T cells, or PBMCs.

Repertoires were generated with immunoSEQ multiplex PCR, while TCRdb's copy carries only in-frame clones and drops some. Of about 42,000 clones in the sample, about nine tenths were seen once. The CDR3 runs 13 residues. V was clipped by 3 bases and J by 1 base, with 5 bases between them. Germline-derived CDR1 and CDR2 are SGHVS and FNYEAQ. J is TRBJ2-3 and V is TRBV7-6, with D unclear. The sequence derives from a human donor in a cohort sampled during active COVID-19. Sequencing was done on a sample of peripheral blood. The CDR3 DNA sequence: TGTGCCAGCAGCTTTCGTGGCACAGATACGCAGTATTTT. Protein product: CASSFRGTDTQYF.